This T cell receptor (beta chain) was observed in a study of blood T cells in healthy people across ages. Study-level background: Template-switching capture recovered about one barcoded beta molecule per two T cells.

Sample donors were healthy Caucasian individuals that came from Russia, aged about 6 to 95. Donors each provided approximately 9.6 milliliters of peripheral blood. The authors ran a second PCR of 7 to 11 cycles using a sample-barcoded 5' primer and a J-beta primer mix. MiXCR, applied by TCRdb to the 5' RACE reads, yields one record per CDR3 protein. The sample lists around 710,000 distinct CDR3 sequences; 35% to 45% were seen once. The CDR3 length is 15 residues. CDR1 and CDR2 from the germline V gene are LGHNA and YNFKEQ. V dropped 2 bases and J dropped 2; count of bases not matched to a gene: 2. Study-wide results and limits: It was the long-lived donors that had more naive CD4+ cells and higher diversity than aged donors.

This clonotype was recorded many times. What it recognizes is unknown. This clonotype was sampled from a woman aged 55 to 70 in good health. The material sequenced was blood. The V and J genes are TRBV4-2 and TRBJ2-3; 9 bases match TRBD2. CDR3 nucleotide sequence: TGTGCCAGCAGCCAACTAGCGGGAAACACAGATACGCAGTATTTT. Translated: CASSQLAGNTDTQYF.